The rows below give T cell receptor beta chains drawn from one sample of a study of shared clonotypes between healthy human individuals. Assay: immunoSEQ multiplex PCR; the TCRdb copy retains only in-frame clones and omits some. The table records about 750,000 clones, nearly 95% of them present only once. Material for sequencing was naive CD8+ T cells sorted from blood. These receptors were collected from a man aged 25-40 years in good health. CDR3s include the opening cysteine and the closing phenylalanine or tryptophan. The D gene is left open where the match is weak. Clone size is shown for a subset of rows, as once, few, many or a class of expanded clone.

15,NA,TRBJ2-7,TRBV15,TRBD1,CATSTRTGVFDEQYF,TGTGCCACCAGCACTCGGACAGGGGTTTTCGACGAGCAGTACTTC
17,NA,TRBJ2-3,TRBV7-9,TRBD2,CASTNLMSGTSVNTQYF,TGTGCCAGCACAAACCTGATGTCCGGGACTAGCGTAAATACGCAGTATTTT
14,NA,TRBJ2-5,TRBV7-6,NA,CASSLERVQETQYF,TGTGCCAGCAGCTTAGAAAGGGTCCAAGAGACCCAGTACTTC
12,NA,TRBJ2-1,TRBV18,NA,CASSPQGWRQFF,TGTGCCAGCTCACCACAAGGGTGGAGGCAGTTCTTC
13,once,TRBJ2-7,TRBV6-6,TRBD1,CASSPDREYEQYF,TGTGCCAGCAGCCCAGACAGGGAATACGAGCAGTACTTC
13,NA,TRBJ1-2,TRBV15,NA,CATSRDATGGYTF,TGTGCCACCAGCAGAGATGCGACGGGCGGCTACACCTTC
14,NA,TRBJ2-1,TRBV29-1,NA,CSVEVVGRGNEQFF,TGCAGCGTTGAAGTGGTGGGCAGGGGCAATGAGCAGTTCTTC
18,NA,TRBJ2-1,TRBV6-1,TRBD2,CASSDPPTTSGSRGEQFF,TGTGCCAGCAGTGATCCACCAACGACTAGCGGGAGCCGGGGTGAGCAGTTCTTC
16,NA,TRBJ2-5,TRBV10-1,TRBD2,CASSEGLAGGGETQYF,TGCGCCAGCAGTGAGGGCCTAGCGGGAGGTGGAGAGACCCAGTACTTC
16,NA,TRBJ2-7,TRBV9,TRBD1,CASSVSTGQGVEEQYF,TGTGCCAGCAGCGTTTCTACGGGACAGGGGGTTGAGGAGCAGTACTTC
16,NA,TRBJ2-2,TRBV27,NA,CASSTTGTMNTGELFF,TGTGCCAGCAGTACAACCGGGACAATGAACACCGGGGAGCTGTTTTTT
21,NA,TRBJ1-1,TRBV9,NA,CASSVGPINVGEGTENTEAFF,TGTGCCAGCAGCGTAGGCCCCATAAACGTCGGCGAAGGGACCGAGAACACTGAAGCTTTCTTT
13,NA,TRBJ2-7,TRBV19,NA,CASSETGLYEQYF,TGTGCCAGTAGTGAGACAGGTCTCTACGAGCAGTACTTC
16,NA,TRBJ2-7,TRBV27,NA,CASSAGVGAGSYEQYF,TGTGCCAGCAGTGCGGGTGTGGGGGCAGGGAGCTACGAGCAGTACTTC
17,NA,TRBJ2-2,TRBV7-9,TRBD2,CASSPFLGEGLVGELFF,TGTGCCAGCAGCCCCTTTTTGGGGGAGGGCCTCGTCGGGGAGCTGTTTTTT
15,NA,TRBJ2-7,TRBV7-8,TRBD2,CACNPWVGGGYEQYF,TGTGCCTGTAACCCCTGGGTCGGCGGGGGCTACGAGCAGTACTTC
15,NA,TRBJ2-7,TRBV4-3,NA,CASSLRAGTNYEQYF,TGCGCCAGCAGCCTCCGAGCCGGGACCAACTACGAGCAGTACTTC
19,NA,TRBJ2-7,TRBV15,TRBD2,CATSRDRSTSGRSSYEQYF,TGTGCCACCAGCAGAGATAGGTCAACTAGCGGGAGGAGCTCCTACGAGCAGTACTTC
16,NA,TRBJ1-2,TRBV29-1,NA,CSVEAPGVGDGYGYTF,TGCAGCGTTGAAGCACCGGGAGTGGGGGACGGCTATGGCTACACCTTC
13,NA,TRBJ1-1,TRBV9,NA,CASSVVVNTEAFF,TGTGCCAGCAGCGTAGTCGTGAACACTGAAGCTTTCTTT
12,few,TRBJ2-1,TRBV6-6,NA,CASSYGPPEQFF,TGTGCCAGCAGTTACGGCCCACCCGAGCAGTTCTTC
18,NA,TRBJ2-7,TRBV14,TRBD1,CASSPLEGQGQYSYEQYF,TGTGCCAGCAGCCCCCTGGAGGGACAGGGACAGTACTCCTACGAGCAGTACTTC
14,NA,TRBJ2-1,TRBV10-3,TRBD1,CAISPGQGYNEQFF,TGTGCCATCAGCCCGGGACAGGGGTACAATGAGCAGTTCTTC
15,NA,TRBJ2-1,TRBV7-6,NA,CASSVRTAIDFEQFF,TGTGCCAGCAGCGTGCGGACTGCCATTGATTTTGAGCAGTTCTTC
13,few,TRBJ2-2,TRBV6-1,NA,CASSVWNTGELFF,TGTGCCAGCAGTGTATGGAACACCGGGGAGCTGTTTTTT
16,NA,TRBJ1-1,TRBV27,TRBD1,CASSFVWGQANTEAFF,TGTGCCAGCAGTTTCGTCTGGGGACAGGCCAACACTGAAGCTTTCTTT
15,NA,TRBJ2-7,TRBV5-1,NA,CASRGVGADAYEQYF,TGCGCCAGCAGAGGGGTAGGGGCGGACGCCTACGAGCAGTACTTC
13,NA,TRBJ2-7,TRBV29-1,TRBD1,CSVEGQGAYEQYF,TGCAGCGTTGAGGGACAGGGCGCCTACGAGCAGTACTTC
15,NA,TRBJ1-2,TRBV28,NA,CASSLSLQGLNGYTF,TGTGCCAGCAGCCTAAGCTTACAGGGCTTGAACGGCTACACCTTC
14,NA,TRBJ1-1,TRBV15,NA,CATSREGLSTEAFF,TGTGCCACCAGCAGAGAAGGGTTGAGCACTGAAGCTTTCTTT
14,NA,TRBJ2-1,TRBV28,TRBD2,CASDRTSAWDEQFF,TGTGCCAGCGACCGGACTAGCGCCTGGGATGAGCAGTTCTTC
14,NA,TRBJ2-3,TRBV4-1,NA,CASSQQGSTDTQYF,TGCGCCAGCAGCCAGCAAGGTAGCACAGATACGCAGTATTTT
14,NA,TRBJ2-2,TRBV4-3,NA,CASSQESVAGELFF,TGCGCCAGCAGCCAAGAATCCGTTGCCGGGGAGCTGTTTTTT
14,NA,TRBJ1-1,TRBV6-6,NA,CASSYSDLNTEAFF,TGTGCCAGCAGTTACTCCGACTTGAACACTGAAGCTTTCTTT
13,NA,TRBJ1-5,TRBV12-5,NA,CASATNGGQPQHF,TGTGCTAGTGCCACCAATGGGGGGCAGCCCCAGCATTTT
15,NA,TRBJ1-4,TRBV9,TRBD1,CASSRTGDPNEKLFF,TGTGCCAGCAGCCGCACAGGGGACCCTAATGAAAAACTGTTTTTT
14,NA,TRBJ2-1,TRBV4-3,NA,CASSQDRLVREQFF,TGCGCCAGCAGCCAAGACCGACTAGTCCGAGAGCAGTTCTTC
15,once,TRBJ1-1,TRBV5-6,TRBD1,CASSFGTGSGTEAFF,TGTGCCAGCAGCTTTGGGACAGGGTCGGGCACTGAAGCTTTCTTT
12,NA,TRBJ2-1,TRBV7-2,NA,CASSPAYNEQFF,TGTGCCAGCAGCCCGGCATACAATGAGCAGTTCTTC